Listed here are 9 T cell receptor beta chains from one sample, sequenced in a study of T cell repertoires in cytomegalovirus infection. Antigen specificity for these receptors is unknown. TCRdb passed the reads through MiXCR, listing each CDR3 protein once. This sample has about 310,000 distinct CDR3 sequences, with 20% to 30% found just once. The material was cultured PBMCs, obtained from culture after CMV antigen stimulation. The source of these receptors is a human donor in good health (CMV status not recorded). Some clones in this sample may be carry-over from other donors' samples.

This clonotype was counted only a few times. This sequence joins TRBV18 and TRBJ2-7; 12 bases fit TRBD2. This CDR3 has 16 amino acids. Unmatched junction bases numbered 10, after V lost 4 bases and J lost 6 bases. CDR1 and CDR2 (germline): KGHSH, LQKENI. CDR3 bases: TGTGCCAGCTCACAGACTAGCGGGAGTGGTTTGGCCGAGCAGTACTTC. The encoded protein is CASSQTSGSGLAEQYF.

The chain joins TRBV7-9 to TRBJ1-2; no reliable D call. The germline V gene has CDR1 SEHNR and CDR2 FQNEAQ (reference sequence). The CDR3 is 14 residues long. Trimming cost V 6 bases and J 2 bases, with 13 bases left between them. CDR3: CASSQSNINYGYTF. CDR3 bases: TGTGCCAGCAGTCAAAGCAATATCAACTATGGCTACACCTTC.

The sample holds many counts of this clonotype. The chain carries TRBV7-8 and TRBJ2-3, with TRBD2 matching over 7 bases. V was clipped by 3 bases and J by 0 bases; unmatched bases: 3. CDR1 SGHVS and CDR2 FQNEAQ come from the germline V gene. This CDR3 contains 15 residues. The DNA for the CDR3 is TGTGCCAGCAGCTTCCAACTAGCGAGCACAGATACGCAGTATTTT. This codes for CASSFQLASTDTQYF.

CDR3 amino acids: CASSLLPGTGGRIDTQYF. Written as DNA, the CDR3 is TGTGCCAGCAGTTTACTACCCGGGACAGGGGGCCGAATAGATACGCAGTATTTT. This chain links TRBV6-5 with TRBJ2-3; 12 nucleotides match TRBD1. Germline V lookup: CDR1 MNHEY, CDR2 SVGAGI. The CDR3 spans 18 residues. Losses at the gene ends were 4 bases for V and 5 bases for J; bases not matched to a gene: 13.

Note on this clonotype: At one boundary the junction diverges from the germline segment, which might be a read error. The V and J genes are TRBV30 and TRBJ1-1; D possibly corresponds to TRBD1 (5 bases). The CDR3 length is 16 residues. Germline CDR1 and CDR2: GTSNPN and SVGIG (reference sequence). The CDR3 reads CAWSAQGTGLNTEASF. The CDR3 nucleotides read TGTGCCTGGAGTGCCCAAGGAACAGGTTTGAACACTGAAGCTTCCTTT.

This clonotype was seen many times. This chain joins TRBV6-2 or TRBV6-3 and TRBJ2-1; 8 nucleotides line up with TRBD1. V was pared by 4 bases and J by 9 bases, with 8 bases of the junction left unmatched. The germline CDR1 and CDR2 sequences are MNHEY and SVGEGT. The CDR3 is 14 residues long. The CDR3 nucleotides are TGTGCCAGCAGTTCCCGGGACAGGCGGACTGAGCAGTTCTTC. This gives the protein CASSSRDRRTEQFF.

The J gene is TRBJ2-5, the V gene TRBV2, with 10 bases fitting TRBD2. The length of the CDR3 is 16 residues. The germline CDR1 and CDR2 sequences are SNHLY and FYNNEI. The V and J ends lost 6 bases and 0 bases, in that order; junction bases with no gene match: 7. CDR3 bases: TGTGCCAGCAGCGACGCTAGCGGGAGAAACCAAGAGACCCAGTACTTC. Translated, it gives CASSDASGRNQETQYF.

This chain connects TRBV6-6 to TRBJ1-5; the D gene is possibly TRBD1 (5 bases). The CDR3 loop spans 16 amino acids. Germline CDR1 reads MNHNY; CDR2 reads SVGAGI (reference sequence). V shed 0 bases and J shed 5 bases, with 14 bases lying between them. In DNA form, the CDR3 reads TGTGCCAGCAGTTACTCGCGCAGGGTGGGGGATCAGCCCCAGCATTTT. It codes for CASSYSRRVGDQPQHF.

This chain uses TRBV4-3 with TRBJ1-4; perhaps TRBD1 as D (6 bases). Deletions cut 0 bases from V and 8 bases from J, with 16 bases between. CDR3 size: 16 residues. Germline lookup yields CDR1 LGHNA and CDR2 YSLEER. Here the CDR3 reads CASSQDLRGAKEKLFF. CDR3 nucleotide sequence: TGCGCCAGCAGCCAAGATCTGCGGGGGGCCAAAGAAAAACTGTTTTTT.